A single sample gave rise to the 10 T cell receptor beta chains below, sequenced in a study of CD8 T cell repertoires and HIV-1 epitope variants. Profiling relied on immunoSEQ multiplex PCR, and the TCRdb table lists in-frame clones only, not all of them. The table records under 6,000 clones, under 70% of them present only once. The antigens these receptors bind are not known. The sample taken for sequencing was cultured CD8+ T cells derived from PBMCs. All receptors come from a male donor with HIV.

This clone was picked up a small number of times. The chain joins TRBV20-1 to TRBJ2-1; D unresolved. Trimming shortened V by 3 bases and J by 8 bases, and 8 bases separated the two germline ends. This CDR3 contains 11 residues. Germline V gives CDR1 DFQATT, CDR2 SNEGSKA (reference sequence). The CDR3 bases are TGCAGTGCTAGCGTATTAGATGAGCAGTTCTTC. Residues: CSASVLDEQFF.

The CDR3 loop reads CASSLTTSTDTQYF. DNA for the CDR3: TGTGCCAGCAGTTTAACGACTAGCACAGATACGCAGTATTTT. The rearrangement joins TRBV27 to TRBJ2-3; no definite D call. CDR3 length: 14 residues. V was trimmed by 2 bases and J by 0 bases, leaving 6 bases between them. Germline loops: CDR1 MNHEY, CDR2 SMNVEV (reference sequence).

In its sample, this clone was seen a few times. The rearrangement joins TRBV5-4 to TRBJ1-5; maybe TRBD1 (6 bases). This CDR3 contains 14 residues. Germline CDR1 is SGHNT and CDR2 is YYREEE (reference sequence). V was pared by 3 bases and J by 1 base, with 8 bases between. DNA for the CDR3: TGTGCCAGCAGCTATGGACAGAGCAATCAGCCCCAGCATTTT. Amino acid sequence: CASSYGQSNQPQHF.

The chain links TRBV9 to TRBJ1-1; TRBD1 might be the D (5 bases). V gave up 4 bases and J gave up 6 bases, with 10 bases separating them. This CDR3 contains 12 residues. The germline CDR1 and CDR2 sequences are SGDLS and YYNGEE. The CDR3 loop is CASSPQGAEAFF. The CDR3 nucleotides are TGTGCCAGCAGCCCTCAGGGCGCTGAAGCTTTCTTT.

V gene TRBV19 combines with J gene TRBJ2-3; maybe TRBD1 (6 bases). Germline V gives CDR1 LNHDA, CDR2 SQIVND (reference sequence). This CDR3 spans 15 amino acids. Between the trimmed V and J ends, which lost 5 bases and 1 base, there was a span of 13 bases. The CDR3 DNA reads TGTGCCAGTAGTTTAGCGCCAGGGGGCACAGATACGCAGTATTTT. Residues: CASSLAPGGTDTQYF. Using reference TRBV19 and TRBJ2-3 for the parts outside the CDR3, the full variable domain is DGGITQSPKYLFRKEGQNVTLSCEQNLNHDAMYWYRQDPGQGLRLIYYSQIVNDFQKGDIAEGYSVSREKKESFPLTVTSAQKNPTAFYLCASSLAPGGTDTQYFGPGTRLTVL.

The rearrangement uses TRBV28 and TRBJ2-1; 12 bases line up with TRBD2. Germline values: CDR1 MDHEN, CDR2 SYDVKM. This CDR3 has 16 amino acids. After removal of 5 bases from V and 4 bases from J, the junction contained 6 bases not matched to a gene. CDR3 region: CASSEVTSGGYNEQFF. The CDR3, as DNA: TGTGCCAGCAGTGAGGTGACTAGCGGGGGATACAATGAGCAGTTCTTC.

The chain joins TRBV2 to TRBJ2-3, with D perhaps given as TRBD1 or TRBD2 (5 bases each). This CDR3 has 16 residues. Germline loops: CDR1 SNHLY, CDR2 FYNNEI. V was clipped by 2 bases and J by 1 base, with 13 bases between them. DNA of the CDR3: TGTGCCAGCAGTGAATTGGGGGTGGTCGGCACAGATACGCAGTATTTT. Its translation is CASSELGVVGTDTQYF.

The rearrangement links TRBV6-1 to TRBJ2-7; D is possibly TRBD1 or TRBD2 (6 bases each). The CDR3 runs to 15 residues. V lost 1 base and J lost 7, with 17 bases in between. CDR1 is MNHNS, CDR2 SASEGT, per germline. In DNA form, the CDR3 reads TGTGCCAGCAGTGAAGATGGAGGGGGGATGTGGGAGCAGTACTTC. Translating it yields CASSEDGGGMWEQYF.

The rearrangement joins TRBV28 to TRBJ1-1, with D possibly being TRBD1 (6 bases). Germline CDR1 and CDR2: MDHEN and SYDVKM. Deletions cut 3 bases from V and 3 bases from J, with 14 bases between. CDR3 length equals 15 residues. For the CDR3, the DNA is TGTGCCAGCAGTTTTCAGGGGCAGAAGGACACTGAAGCTTTCTTT. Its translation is CASSFQGQKDTEAFF.

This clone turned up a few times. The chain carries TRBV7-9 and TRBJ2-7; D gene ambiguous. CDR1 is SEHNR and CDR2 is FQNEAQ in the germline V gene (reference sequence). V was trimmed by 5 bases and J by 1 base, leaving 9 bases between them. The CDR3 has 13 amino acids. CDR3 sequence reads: CASSPHNSYEQYF. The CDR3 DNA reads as TGTGCCAGCAGCCCTCATAATTCCTACGAGCAGTACTTC.